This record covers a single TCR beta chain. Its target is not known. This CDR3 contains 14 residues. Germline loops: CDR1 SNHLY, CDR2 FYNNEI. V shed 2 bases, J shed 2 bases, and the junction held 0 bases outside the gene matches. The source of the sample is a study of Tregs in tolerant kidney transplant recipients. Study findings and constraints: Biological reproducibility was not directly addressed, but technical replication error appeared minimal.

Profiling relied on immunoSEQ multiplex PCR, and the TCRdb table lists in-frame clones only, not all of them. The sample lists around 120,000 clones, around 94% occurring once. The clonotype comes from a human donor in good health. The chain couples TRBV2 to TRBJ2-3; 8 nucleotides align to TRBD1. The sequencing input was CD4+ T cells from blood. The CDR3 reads CASSEQGATDTQYF. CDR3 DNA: TGTGCCAGCAGTGAACAGGGGGCCACAGATACGCAGTATTTT.